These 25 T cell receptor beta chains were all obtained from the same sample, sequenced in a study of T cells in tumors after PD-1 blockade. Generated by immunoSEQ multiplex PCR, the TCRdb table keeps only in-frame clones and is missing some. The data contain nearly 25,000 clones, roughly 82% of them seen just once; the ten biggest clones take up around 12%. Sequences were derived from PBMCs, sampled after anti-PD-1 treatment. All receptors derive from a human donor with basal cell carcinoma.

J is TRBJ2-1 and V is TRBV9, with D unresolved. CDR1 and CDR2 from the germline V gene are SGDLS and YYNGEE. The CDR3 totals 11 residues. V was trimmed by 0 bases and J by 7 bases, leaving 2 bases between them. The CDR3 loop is CASSVANEQFF. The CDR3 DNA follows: TGTGCCAGCAGCGTAGCAAATGAGCAGTTCTTC.

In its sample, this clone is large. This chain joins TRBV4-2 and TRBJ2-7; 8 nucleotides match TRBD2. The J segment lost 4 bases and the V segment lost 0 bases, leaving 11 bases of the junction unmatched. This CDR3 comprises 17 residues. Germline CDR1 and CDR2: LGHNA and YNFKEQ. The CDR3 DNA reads TGTGCCAGCAGCCAAGATCCCCCAGCGGGGGACCTATACGAGCAGTACTTC. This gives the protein CASSQDPPAGDLYEQYF.

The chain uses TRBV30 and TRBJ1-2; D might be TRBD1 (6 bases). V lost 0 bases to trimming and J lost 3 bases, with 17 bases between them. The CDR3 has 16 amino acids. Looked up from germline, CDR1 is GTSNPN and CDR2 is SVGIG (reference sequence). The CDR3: CAWSVLHRVVDYGYTF. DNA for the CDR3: TGTGCCTGGAGTGTACTCCACAGGGTGGTCGACTATGGCTACACCTTC.

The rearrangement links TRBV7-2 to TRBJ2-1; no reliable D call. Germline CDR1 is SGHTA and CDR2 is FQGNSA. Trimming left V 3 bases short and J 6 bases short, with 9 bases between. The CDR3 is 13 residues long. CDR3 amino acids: CASSLVMANEQFF. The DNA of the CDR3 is TGTGCCAGCAGCTTGGTGATGGCCAATGAGCAGTTCTTC.

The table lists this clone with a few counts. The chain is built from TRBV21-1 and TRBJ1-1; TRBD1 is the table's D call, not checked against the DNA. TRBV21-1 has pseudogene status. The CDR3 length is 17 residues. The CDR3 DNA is TGTGCAGCAGCAAATAGTCAGGGGGCTCAAGTGAACACTGAAGCTTTCTTT. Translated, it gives CAAANSQGAQVNTEAFF.

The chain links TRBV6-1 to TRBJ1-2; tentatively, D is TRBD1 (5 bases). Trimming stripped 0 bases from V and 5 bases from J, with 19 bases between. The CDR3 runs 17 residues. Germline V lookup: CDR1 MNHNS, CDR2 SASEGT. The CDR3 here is CASSEAGRGFKSYGYTF. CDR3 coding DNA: TGTGCCAGCAGTGAAGCGGGGAGGGGTTTTAAAAGTTATGGCTACACCTTC.

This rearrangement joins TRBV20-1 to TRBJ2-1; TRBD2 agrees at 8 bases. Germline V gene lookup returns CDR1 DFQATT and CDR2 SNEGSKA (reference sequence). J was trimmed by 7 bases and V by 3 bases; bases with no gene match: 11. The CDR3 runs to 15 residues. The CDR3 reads CSASMLAGGRNEQFF. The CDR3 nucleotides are TGCAGTGCTAGTATGTTGGCGGGGGGAAGGAATGAGCAGTTCTTC.

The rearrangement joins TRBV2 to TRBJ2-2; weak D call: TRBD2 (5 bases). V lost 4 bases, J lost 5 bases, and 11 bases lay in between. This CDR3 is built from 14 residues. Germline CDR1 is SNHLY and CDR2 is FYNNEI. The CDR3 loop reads CASSVHGETGELFF. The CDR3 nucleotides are TGTGCCAGCAGTGTTCACGGGGAAACCGGGGAGCTGTTTTTT.

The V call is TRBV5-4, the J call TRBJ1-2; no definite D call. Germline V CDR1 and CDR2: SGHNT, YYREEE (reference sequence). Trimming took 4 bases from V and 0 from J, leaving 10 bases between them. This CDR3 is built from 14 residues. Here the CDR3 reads CASSPGDTNYGYTF. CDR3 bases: TGTGCCAGCAGCCCAGGAGATACTAACTATGGCTACACCTTC.

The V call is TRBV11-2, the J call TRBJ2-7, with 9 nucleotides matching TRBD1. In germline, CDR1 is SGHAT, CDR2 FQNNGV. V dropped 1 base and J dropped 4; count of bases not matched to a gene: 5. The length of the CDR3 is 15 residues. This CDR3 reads CASSLGQGGLYEQYF. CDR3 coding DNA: TGTGCCAGCAGCTTAGGACAGGGGGGACTTTACGAGCAGTACTTC.

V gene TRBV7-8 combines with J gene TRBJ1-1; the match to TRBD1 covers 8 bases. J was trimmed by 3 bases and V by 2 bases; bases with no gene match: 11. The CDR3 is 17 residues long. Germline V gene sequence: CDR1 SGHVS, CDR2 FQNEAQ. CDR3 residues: CASSLTVDRVSDTEAFF. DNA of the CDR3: TGTGCCAGCAGCTTAACTGTGGACAGGGTTTCGGACACTGAAGCTTTCTTT.

The CDR3 sequence: CSVESRQGYEQYF. CDR3 nucleotide sequence: TGCAGCGTTGAGTCCCGACAGGGGTACGAGCAGTACTTC. V and J are TRBV29-1 and TRBJ2-7; 8 bases map to TRBD1. Trimming cost V 3 bases and J 4 bases; bases outside gene matches: 5. The V gene's germline CDR1 is SQVTM and CDR2 ANQGSEA. The CDR3 spans 13 residues.

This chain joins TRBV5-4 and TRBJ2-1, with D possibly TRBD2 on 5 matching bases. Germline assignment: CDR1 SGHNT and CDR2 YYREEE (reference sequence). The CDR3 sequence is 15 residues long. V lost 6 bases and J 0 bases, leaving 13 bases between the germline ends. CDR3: CASKDPRGSYNEQFF. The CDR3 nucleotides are TGTGCCAGCAAGGACCCCCGGGGCTCCTACAATGAGCAGTTCTTC.

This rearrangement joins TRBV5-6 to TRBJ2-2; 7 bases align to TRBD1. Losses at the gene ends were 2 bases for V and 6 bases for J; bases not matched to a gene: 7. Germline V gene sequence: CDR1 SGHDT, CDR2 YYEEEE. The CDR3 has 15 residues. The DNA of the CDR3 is TGTGCCAGCAGCTTTAAGGACAGGCACGCCGGGGAGCTGTTTTTT. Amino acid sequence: CASSFKDRHAGELFF.

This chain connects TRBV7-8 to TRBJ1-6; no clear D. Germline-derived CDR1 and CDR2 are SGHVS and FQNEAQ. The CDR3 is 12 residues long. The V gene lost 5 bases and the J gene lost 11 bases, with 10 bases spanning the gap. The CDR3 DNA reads TGTGCCAGCAGCCGAGAATATCCACCCCTCCACTTT. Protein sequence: CASSREYPPLHF.

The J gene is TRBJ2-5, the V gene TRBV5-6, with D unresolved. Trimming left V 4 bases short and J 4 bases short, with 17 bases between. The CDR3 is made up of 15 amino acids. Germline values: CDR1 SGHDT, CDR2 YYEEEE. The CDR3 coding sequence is TGTGCCAGCAGCCTGTCCGGAGTAATCCGAGAGACCCAGTACTTC. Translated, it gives CASSLSGVIRETQYF.

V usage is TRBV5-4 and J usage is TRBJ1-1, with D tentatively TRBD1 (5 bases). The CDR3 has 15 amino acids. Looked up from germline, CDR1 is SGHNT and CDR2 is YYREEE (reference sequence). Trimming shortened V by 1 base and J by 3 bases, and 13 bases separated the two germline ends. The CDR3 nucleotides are TGTGCCAGCAGCTTGCTTTCCAGGGACGACACTGAAGCTTTCTTT. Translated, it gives CASSLLSRDDTEAFF.

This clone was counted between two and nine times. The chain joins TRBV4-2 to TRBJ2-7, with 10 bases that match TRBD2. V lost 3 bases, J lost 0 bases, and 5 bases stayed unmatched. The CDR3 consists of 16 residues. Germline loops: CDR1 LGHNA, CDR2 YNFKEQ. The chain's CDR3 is CASSQAGTSASYEQYF. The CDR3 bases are TGTGCCAGCAGCCAGGCCGGGACTAGCGCCTCCTACGAGCAGTACTTC.

CDR3 DNA sequence: TGTGCCAGCATGGGGGTCCTTAATGAAAAACTGTTTTTT. This codes for CASMGVLNEKLFF. The chain recombines TRBV5-6 with TRBJ1-4; D is possibly TRBD1 (5 bases). CDR3 length equals 13 residues. Trimming removed 6 bases at V and 4 bases at J, with 10 bases between. Germline-derived CDR1 and CDR2 are SGHDT and YYEEEE.

The CDR3 nucleotides read TGTGCCAGCAGTGCCCAGATAGGGGGCACTAGCACCTTC. This sequence encodes CASSAQIGGTSTF. V and J are TRBV25-1 and TRBJ1-2; 7 bases align to TRBD1. The germline CDR1 and CDR2 sequences are MGHDK and SYGVNS. The V segment lost 4 bases and the J segment 13 bases; nucleotides outside the gene matches: 12. The CDR3 consists of 13 residues.

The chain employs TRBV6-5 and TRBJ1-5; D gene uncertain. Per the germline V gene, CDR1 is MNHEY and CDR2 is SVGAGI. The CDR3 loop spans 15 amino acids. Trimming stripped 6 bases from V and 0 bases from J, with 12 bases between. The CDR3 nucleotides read TGTGCCAGCAGCCGAACTTTCGATAGCAATCAGCCCCAGCATTTT. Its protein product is CASSRTFDSNQPQHF.

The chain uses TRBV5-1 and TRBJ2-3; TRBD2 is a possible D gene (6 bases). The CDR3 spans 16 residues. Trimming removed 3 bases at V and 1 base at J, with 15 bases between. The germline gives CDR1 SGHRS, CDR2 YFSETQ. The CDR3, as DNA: TGCGCCAGCAGCTACACCCGGGAGCTGCGCACAGATACGCAGTATTTT. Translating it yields CASSYTRELRTDTQYF. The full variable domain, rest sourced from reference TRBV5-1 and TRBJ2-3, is KAGVTQTPRYLIKTRGQQVTLSCSPISGHRSVSWYQQTPGQGLQFLFEYFSETQRNKGNFPGRFSGRQFSNSRSEMNVSTLELGDSALYLCASSYTRELRTDTQYFGPGTRLTVL.

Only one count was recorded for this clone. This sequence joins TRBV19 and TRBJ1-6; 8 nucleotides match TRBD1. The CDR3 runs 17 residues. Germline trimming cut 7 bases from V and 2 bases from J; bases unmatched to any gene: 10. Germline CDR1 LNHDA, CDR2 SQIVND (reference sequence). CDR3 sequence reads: CASMGPRGLTYNSPLHF. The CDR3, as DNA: TGTGCCAGTATGGGGCCCAGGGGGCTCACCTATAATTCACCCCTCCACTTT.

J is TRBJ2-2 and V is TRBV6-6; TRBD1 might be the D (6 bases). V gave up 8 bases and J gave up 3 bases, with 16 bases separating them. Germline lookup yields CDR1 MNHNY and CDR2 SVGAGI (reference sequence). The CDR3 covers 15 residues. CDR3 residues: CASLRRDMDTGELFF. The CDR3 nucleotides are TGTGCCAGCCTCCGCCGGGACATGGACACCGGGGAGCTGTTTTTT.

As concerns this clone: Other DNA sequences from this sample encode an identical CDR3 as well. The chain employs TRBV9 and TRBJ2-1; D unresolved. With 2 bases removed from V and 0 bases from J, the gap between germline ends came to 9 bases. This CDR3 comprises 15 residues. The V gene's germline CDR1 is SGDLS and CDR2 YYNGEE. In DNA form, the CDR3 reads TGTGCCAGCAGCGTCGGGCAGAACTCCTACAATGAGCAGTTCTTC. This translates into CASSVGQNSYNEQFF. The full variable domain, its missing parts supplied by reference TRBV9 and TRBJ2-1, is DSGVTQTPKHLITATGQRVTLRCSPRSGDLSVYWYQQSLDQGLQFLIQYYNGEERAKGNILERFSAQQFPDLHSELNLSSLELGDSALYFCASSVGQNSYNEQFFGPGTRLTVL.